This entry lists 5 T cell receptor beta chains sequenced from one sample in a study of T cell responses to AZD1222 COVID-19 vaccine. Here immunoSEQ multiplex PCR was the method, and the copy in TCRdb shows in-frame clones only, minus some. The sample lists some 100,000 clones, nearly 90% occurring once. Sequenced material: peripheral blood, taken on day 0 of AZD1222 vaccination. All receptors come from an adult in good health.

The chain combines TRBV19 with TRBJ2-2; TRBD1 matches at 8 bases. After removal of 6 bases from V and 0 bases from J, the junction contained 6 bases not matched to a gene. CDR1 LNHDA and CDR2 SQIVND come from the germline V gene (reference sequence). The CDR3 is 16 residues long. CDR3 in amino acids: CASRLRQGSNTGELFF. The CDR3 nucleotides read TGTGCCAGTAGGTTAAGACAGGGGTCGAACACCGGGGAGCTGTTTTTT.

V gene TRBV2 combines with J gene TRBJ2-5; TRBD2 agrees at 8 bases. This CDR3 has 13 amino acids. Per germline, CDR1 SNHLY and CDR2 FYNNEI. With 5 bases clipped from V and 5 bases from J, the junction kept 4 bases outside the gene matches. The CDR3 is CASSNGRVETQYF. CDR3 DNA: TGTGCCAGCAGTAACGGGAGGGTGGAGACCCAGTACTTC. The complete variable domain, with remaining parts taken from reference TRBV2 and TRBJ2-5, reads EPEVTQTPSHQVTQMGQEVILRCVPISNHLYFYWYRQILGQKVEFLVSFYNNEISEKSEIFDDQFSVERPDGSNFTLKIRSTKLEDSAMYFCASSNGRVETQYFGPGTRLLVL.

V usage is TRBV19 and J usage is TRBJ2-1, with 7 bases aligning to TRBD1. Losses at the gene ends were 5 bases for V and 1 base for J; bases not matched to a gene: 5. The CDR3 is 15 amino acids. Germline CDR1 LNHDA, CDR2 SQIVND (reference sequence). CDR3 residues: CASSVRGSSYNEQFF. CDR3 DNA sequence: TGTGCCAGTAGTGTCAGGGGGTCGTCCTACAATGAGCAGTTCTTC.

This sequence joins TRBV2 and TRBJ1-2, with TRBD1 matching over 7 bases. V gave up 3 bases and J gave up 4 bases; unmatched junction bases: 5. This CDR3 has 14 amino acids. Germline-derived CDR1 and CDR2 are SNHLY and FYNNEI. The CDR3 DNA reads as TGTGCCAGCAGTGATAGCCAGGGGGTCTATGGCTACACCTTC. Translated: CASSDSQGVYGYTF.

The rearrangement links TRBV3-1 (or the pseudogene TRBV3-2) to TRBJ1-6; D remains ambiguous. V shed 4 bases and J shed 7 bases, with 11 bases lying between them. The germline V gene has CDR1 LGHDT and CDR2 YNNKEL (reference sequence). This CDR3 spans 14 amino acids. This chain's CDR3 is CASSPIAENSPLHF. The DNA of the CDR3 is TGTGCCAGCAGCCCGATAGCCGAAAATTCACCCCTCCACTTT.